This TCR beta chain was documented in a study of identical twins. Study-wide results and limits: Conclusions relied on cross-sectional statistical analysis, not following the same donors.

Template switching supplied a universal primer site; unique molecular identifiers were carried on the cDNA. A single record per CDR3 protein comes from TCRdb applying MiXCR to the 5' RACE reads. The sample shows around 1.7 million distinct CDR3 sequences, roughly a third of them seen only once. CDR3 size: 13 residues. In germline, CDR1 is SGHDT, CDR2 YYEEEE. Only a few counts were recorded for this clonotype. The antigen is not known. The rearrangement links TRBV5-6 to TRBJ2-5, with a possible D match to TRBD1 (6 bases). The DNA matches TRBJ2-7 better at its end, which makes the J call doubtful. Source material: cord blood. This receptor was obtained from a newborn girl in good health. In DNA, the CDR3 is TGTGCCAGCAGCTTGAGGGGGATTCTCGAGCAGTACTTC. Its translation is CASSLRGILEQYF.